The following is a T cell receptor beta chain sequence with its context. The antigen it binds to is not known. One base away there is no much larger clone; base qualities are not given. The sample comes from a study of blood T cells in healthy people across ages (dated by TCRdb to 2013 to 2016). For context, the study as a whole: In model experiments, roughly one uniquely barcoded TCR beta cDNA molecule per two T cells was captured by template switching. The donors were split into four age groups: young (average about 16 years), middle-aged (roughly 40), aged (roughly 65) and long-lived (roughly 88). Age-related changes in TCR beta repertoire diversity were measured in the study by deep sequencing normalized with unique cDNA molecular identifiers. To avoid experimental bias, donors of different ages were distributed randomly across sequencing lanes. Using the same blood draw, the study looked at two additional independent replicas of 1 million unique cDNA reads for two donors, one aged 18 to 30 and the other aged 80 or older. Here is what the overall study found, with its caveats: Observed TCR beta diversity correlated strongly with the percentage of naive T cells measured by flow cytometry. Because the CMV infection status of the donors was unknown, age-related changes in expanded clonotypes may potentially have been confounded. Observed TCR beta diversity per million T cells fell roughly linearly with age, and a significant reduction was already apparent by age roughly 40. Conclusive comparison of naive and antigen-experienced compartments was prevented by the profiling of bulk unsorted PBMCs. Compared with the aged group, the long-lived group had more naive CD4+ T cells, fewer expanded clones and increased TCR diversity, suggesting age selection. Estimates of total diversity based on one million sequenced T cells were considered lower bounds and underestimates.

To prepare the library, 5' RACE was applied. Sequencing used an Illumina HiSeq 2500. A second PCR of about 7 to 12 cycles was performed with a sample-barcoded 5' primer and a J-beta primer mix. A unique molecular identifier was introduced onto each TCR beta cDNA molecule by a template-switch 5' adaptor carrying 12 random nucleotides. Each sample yielded at least 3 million CDR3-containing paired-end reads. First-strand cDNA was synthesized from all RNA with the Mint cDNA synthesis kit, primed by a TRBC-specific oligonucleotide. Following uracil-DNA glycosylase treatment, all cDNA underwent a first 18-cycle PCR with the universal primers M1SS and BC2_uni_R. In the original analysis: Normalization of each sample was performed by random selection of 1 million high-quality reads, each carrying a distinct molecular identifier. Instead of being binned into consensus sequences, reads with shared molecular identifiers were discarded. MiTCR, run with a Q25 quality threshold and the strictest error-elimination algorithm, handled CDR3 identification, clonotype clustering and error correction. Lower-bound total TCR beta diversity was estimated with a nonparametric unseen species model using Euler transformation. TCRdb handled the public reads itself, with Q25 trimming in fastp and clone calling in MiXCR, and kept productive beta chains. Each CDR3 protein gets just one entry, which takes the most common genes and DNA from the rows behind it. These V and J calls originate from TCRdb's pipeline instead of the authors' own analysis. Recorded for this sample are just over 1 million distinct CDR3 sequences; over 35% of them occurred a single time. The ten largest clones capture 18% of the sample.

The CDR3 has 12 amino acids, counting the end cysteine and phenylalanine. CDR3 DNA only is kept here, 36 bases in frame from base 1. The germline V gene encodes CDR1 SQVTM and CDR2 ANQGSEA. Donors were 39 systemically healthy Caucasian individuals from Russia aged 6 to 90 years. Ten milliliters of peripheral blood were drawn from each donor into EDTA-treated Vacutainer tubes. Ficoll-Paque density-gradient centrifugation was used to isolate PBMCs, with at least 6 million per sample. Trizol reagent was used to extract total RNA from PBMCs, with at least 6 micrograms per sample. For every donor, flow cytometry on a PBMC aliquot measured the percentage of naive CD45RAhigh/CD27high T cells.

The chain joins TRBV29-1 to TRBJ2-5; TRBD1 is a weak D gene call, 6 bases matching. The assigned J gene may be wrong: the sequence end matches TRBJ2-7 better. The sequence was collected from a woman aged 55 to 70 in good health. The specimen was blood. CDR3 sequence: CSVRGGQSEQYF. Here is the DNA: TGCAGCGTGAGGGGTGGACAGAGCGAGCAGTACTTC.